This passage covers 31 T cell receptor beta chains from one sample sequenced in a study of blood T cell repertoires in COVID-19. Method: immunoSEQ multiplex PCR; TCRdb's copy keeps in-frame clones and lacks some. Among 390,000 or so clones listed, more than 80% were seen once. Sequenced sample: peripheral blood. The receptor source for this set is a woman aged 25 to 45 with active or convalescent COVID-19.

A remark on this clone: This sample also contains other DNA sequences that code for the same CDR3. The chain has TRBV10-2 and TRBJ2-5; D might be TRBD1 (6 bases). CDR1 and CDR2 (germline): WSHSY, SAAADI. Deletions cut 0 bases from V and 3 bases from J, with 8 bases between. CDR3 length: 14 residues. CDR3 sequence (DNA): TGCGCCAGCAGTGAGTCCAACAGGGAAGAGACCCAGTACTTC. Translated, it gives CASSESNREETQYF.

The chain is built from TRBV2 and TRBJ1-1; TRBD1 agrees at 12 bases. The germline gives CDR1 SNHLY, CDR2 FYNNEI. The junction had 13 bases not matched to a gene; V was cut back by 6 bases and J by 5 bases. This CDR3 spans 17 amino acids. DNA for the CDR3: TGTGCCAGCAGGCGAGGGGGACAGGGGGCGCGGGAGACTGAAGCTTTCTTT. Residues: CASRRGGQGARETEAFF.

The chain links TRBV29-1 to TRBJ1-1; 7 bases align to TRBD1. The CDR3 contains 14 residues. V shed 5 bases, J shed 0 bases, and the junction held 6 bases outside the gene matches. Germline-derived CDR1 and CDR2 are SQVTM and ANQGSEA. The CDR3 region has the DNA TGCAGCGTTCGACAGGGACCCATGAACACTGAAGCTTTCTTT. Protein product: CSVRQGPMNTEAFF.

The CDR3 bases are TGTGCCAGTAGTCTCTCTGGGACAGGGTCTCTCTATGGCTACACCTTC. Translated, it gives CASSLSGTGSLYGYTF. The rearrangement links TRBV19 to TRBJ1-2, with TRBD1 matching 9 bases. V trimming: 5 bases; J trimming: 4 bases; junction bases outside the gene matches: 11. CDR3 length: 16 amino acids. Germline V CDR1 and CDR2: LNHDA, SQIVND (reference sequence).

The rearrangement uses TRBV2 and TRBJ2-5, with 8 positions matching TRBD2. The V and J ends lost 6 bases and 5 bases, in that order; junction bases with no gene match: 11. The CDR3 covers 15 residues. CDR1 SNHLY and CDR2 FYNNEI come from the germline V gene. The CDR3 here is CASRVGLALGETQYF. The CDR3 coding sequence is TGTGCCAGCAGGGTTGGACTAGCCTTAGGGGAGACCCAGTACTTC.

V is TRBV27 and J is TRBJ1-4; TRBD1 might be the D (5 bases). This CDR3 spans 15 amino acids. Trimming stripped 6 bases from V and 0 bases from J, with 11 bases between. CDR1 and CDR2 from the germline V gene are MNHEY and SMNVEV (reference sequence). The CDR3 DNA sequence: TGTGCCAGCAGCCCTTCGGGGGCAACTAATGAAAAACTGTTTTTT. This sequence encodes CASSPSGATNEKLFF.

In DNA, the CDR3 is TGCGCCAGCAGTCAATTCGGTCGTGGGAAACTACAGGGGGCCTGTTTTCAGCCCCAGCATTTT. This gives the protein CASSQFGRGKLQGACFQPQHF. The chain uses TRBV23-1 and TRBJ1-5; 9 bases agree with TRBD1. TRBV23-1 is reported as an ORF; its role is uncertain. The CDR3 runs to 21 residues. Trimming cost V 1 base and J 6 bases; bases outside gene matches: 22.

The chain uses TRBV27 and TRBJ1-5, with a tentative D call TRBD1 (6 bases). Trimming cost V 7 bases and J 3 bases, with 16 bases left between them. Germline V gene lookup returns CDR1 MNHEY and CDR2 SMNVEV (reference sequence). The CDR3 length is 15 residues. CDR3 protein: CASNPTTGNNQPQHF. The CDR3 nucleotides are TGTGCCAGCAACCCCACGACAGGCAACAATCAGCCCCAGCATTTT.

This chain connects TRBV21-1 to TRBJ2-3; the table's D gene call, TRBD1, was not cross checked with the DNA. TRBV21-1 counts as a pseudogene. The CDR3 sequence is 18 residues long. CDR3 amino acids: CASSKVPGQGEGTDTQYF. Written as DNA, the CDR3 is TGTGCCAGCAGCAAAGTCCCAGGACAGGGGGAAGGCACAGATACGCAGTATTTT.

This clone occurred once. This chain joins TRBV9 and TRBJ2-1, with TRBD2 matching 11 bases. This CDR3 region has 17 residues. Per germline, CDR1 SGDLS and CDR2 YYNGEE. V shed 2 bases and J 8 bases; nucleotides not matched to a gene: 12. The CDR3 region is CASSVKIAGGPLDEQFF. The CDR3 DNA reads as TGTGCCAGCAGCGTCAAAATAGCGGGGGGGCCTTTAGATGAGCAGTTCTTC. Supplemented by reference TRBV9 and TRBJ2-1, the full variable domain reads DSGVTQTPKHLITATGQRVTLRCSPRSGDLSVYWYQQSLDQGLQFLIQYYNGEERAKGNILERFSAQQFPDLHSELNLSSLELGDSALYFCASSVKIAGGPLDEQFFGPGTRLTVL.

The chain links TRBV5-1 to TRBJ1-3; D gene uncertain. V lost 1 base and J lost 0, with 5 bases in between. There are 14 residues in the CDR3. The germline V gene encodes CDR1 SGHRS and CDR2 YFSETQ. The CDR3 protein is CASSLTDSGNTIYF. In DNA form, the CDR3 reads TGCGCCAGCAGCTTGACAGACTCTGGAAACACCATATATTTT.

The count of this clone is one. In nucleotides, the CDR3 is TGTGCCAGCAGCTCCGGCGTGGACAGGGGCTATAATTCACCCCTCCACTTT. This sequence encodes CASSSGVDRGYNSPLHF. The rearrangement joins TRBV7-9 to TRBJ1-6, with TRBD1 matching 9 bases. The ends lost 4 bases at V and 3 bases at J; junction bases unmatched: 7. The length of the CDR3 is 17 residues. In germline, CDR1 is SEHNR, CDR2 FQNEAQ (reference sequence).

A word on this clone: Other DNA variants within this sample encode the same CDR3. This chain connects TRBV5-8 to TRBJ2-7, with 7 bases that match TRBD2. The junction had 2 bases not matched to a gene; V was cut back by 5 bases and J by 0 bases. Germline values: CDR1 SGHTS, CDR2 YDEGEE. The CDR3 length is 13 residues. The CDR3 sequence: CASRWDYSYEQYF. For the CDR3, the DNA is TGTGCCAGCAGGTGGGACTACTCCTACGAGCAGTACTTC.

This chain connects TRBV10-2 to TRBJ2-7; tentatively, D is TRBD2 (5 bases). CDR1 and CDR2 from the germline V gene are WSHSY and SAAADI. The CDR3 has 13 amino acids. Trimming removed 0 bases from V and 5 bases from J, with 8 bases in between. The CDR3 loop reads CASSESRVNEQYF. In DNA, the CDR3 is TGCGCCAGCAGTGAGTCGAGGGTCAACGAGCAGTACTTC.

The J gene is TRBJ2-2, the V gene TRBV27; D is perhaps TRBD1 (6 bases). This CDR3 is 16 amino acids long. Trimming shortened V by 4 bases and J by 5 bases, and 17 bases separated the two germline ends. The germline V gene has CDR1 MNHEY and CDR2 SMNVEV (reference sequence). This CDR3 is CASSYFSGDGTGELFF. CDR3 coding DNA: TGTGCCAGCAGTTATTTCTCAGGGGACGGGACCGGGGAGCTGTTTTTT.

This rearrangement joins TRBV10-1 to TRBJ1-4; D gene uncertain. The V gene's germline CDR1 is WNHNN and CDR2 SYGVQD (reference sequence). The CDR3 length is 19 residues. With 5 bases removed from V and 0 bases from J, the gap between germline ends came to 22 bases. CDR3 residues: CASSYSVSSKRATNEKLFF. The CDR3 DNA sequence: TGCGCCAGCAGTTATAGCGTCAGTTCAAAAAGGGCAACTAATGAAAAACTGTTTTTT.

This clone showed up many times. The J gene is TRBJ2-7, the V gene TRBV6-5; 11 bases match TRBD2. Germline values: CDR1 MNHEY, CDR2 SVGAGI. This CDR3 contains 16 residues. Trimming removed 0 bases from V and 6 bases from J; junction bases left unmatched: 7. The chain's CDR3 is CASSYSSLAGETEQYF. The DNA of the CDR3 is TGTGCCAGCAGTTACTCCTCACTAGCGGGGGAAACCGAGCAGTACTTC.

The J gene is TRBJ2-2, the V gene TRBV3-1 (or the pseudogene TRBV3-2); the match to TRBD2 covers 14 bases. The CDR3 totals 17 residues. Germline V gives CDR1 LGHDT, CDR2 YNNKEL (reference sequence). Losses at the gene ends were 4 bases for V and 2 bases for J; bases not matched to a gene: 3. CDR3 nucleotide sequence: TGTGCCAGCAGCCTTGGACTAGCGGGGGGAAACACCGGGGAGCTGTTTTTT. Translation: CASSLGLAGGNTGELFF.

The chain combines TRBV6-6 with TRBJ1-5; 7 bases align to TRBD1. The CDR3 contains 12 residues. Trimming cost V 5 bases and J 8 bases; bases outside gene matches: 3. The germline gives CDR1 MNHNY, CDR2 SVGAGI (reference sequence). CDR3 residues: CASSPGTEPQHF. The CDR3 DNA is TGTGCCAGCAGTCCCGGGACAGAGCCCCAGCATTTT.

This rearrangement joins TRBV4-1 to TRBJ2-1; tentatively, D is TRBD2 (6 bases). V was pared by 0 bases and J by 2 bases, with 8 bases between. Germline loops: CDR1 MGHRA, CDR2 YSYEKL. The CDR3 covers 15 residues. This chain's CDR3 is CASSQDWEAYNEQFF. CDR3 bases: TGCGCCAGCAGCCAAGACTGGGAGGCCTACAATGAGCAGTTCTTC.

This sequence joins TRBV5-5 and TRBJ1-5; D not certain. The CDR3 is 15 amino acids. Germline loops: CDR1 SGHKS, CDR2 YYEKEE (reference sequence). The germline V and J ends were trimmed by 4 bases and 3 bases, with 14 bases remaining between them. CDR3 DNA sequence: TGTGCCAGCAGCCGAGGGCAGAATATCAATCAGCCCCAGCATTTT. Residues: CASSRGQNINQPQHF.

CDR3 nucleotide sequence: TGCGCCAGCAGACTAGCCGCCGGTGATACGCAGTATTTT. Its translation: CASRLAAGDTQYF. This chain links TRBV5-1 with TRBJ2-3; perhaps TRBD2 as D (6 bases). Trimming removed 5 bases at V and 6 bases at J, with 13 bases between. Germline V gene sequence: CDR1 SGHRS, CDR2 YFSETQ. CDR3 length equals 13 residues. Full variable domain (missing parts from reference TRBV5-1 and TRBJ2-3): KAGVTQTPRYLIKTRGQQVTLSCSPISGHRSVSWYQQTPGQGLQFLFEYFSETQRNKGNFPGRFSGRQFSNSRSEMNVSTLELGDSALYLCASRLAAGDTQYFGPGTRLTVL.

The rearrangement joins TRBV7-9 to TRBJ1-2, with 9 bases identical to TRBD1. From germline, CDR1 is SEHNR and CDR2 FQNEAQ (reference sequence). Germline trimming cut 5 bases from V and 0 bases from J; bases unmatched to any gene: 4. There are 15 residues in the CDR3. CDR3 in DNA: TGTGCCAGCAGCCGGGACAGGGATGCTAACTATGGCTACACCTTC. Protein: CASSRDRDANYGYTF.

This sequence joins TRBV6-4 and TRBJ1-6; 8 bases line up with TRBD1. This CDR3 contains 14 residues. The V segment lost 4 bases and the J segment 10 bases; nucleotides outside the gene matches: 6. From germline, CDR1 is MRHNA and CDR2 SNTAGT. This chain's CDR3 is CASSVQSGGSPLHF. CDR3 coding DNA: TGTGCCAGCAGTGTTCAGTCAGGGGGCTCACCCCTCCACTTT.

The V call is TRBV13, the J call TRBJ2-2; the match to TRBD2 covers 14 bases. The CDR3 loop spans 16 amino acids. The trim removed 5 bases at V and 3 bases at J, leaving 2 bases unmatched. The germline V gene has CDR1 PRHDT and CDR2 FYEKMQ (reference sequence). This CDR3 is CASSKGLAGDTGELFF. DNA of the CDR3: TGTGCCAGCAGCAAGGGACTAGCGGGAGACACCGGGGAGCTGTTTTTT. The full variable domain, in which reference TRBV13 and TRBJ2-2 provide the parts outside the CDR3, is AAGVIQSPRHLIKEKRETATLKCYPIPRHDTVYWYQQGPGQDPQFLISFYEKMQSDKGSIPDRFSAQQFSDYHSELNMSSLELGDSALYFCASSKGLAGDTGELFFGEGSRLTVL.

The chain carries TRBV7-6 and TRBJ2-2; no clear D. The CDR3 spans 16 residues. Per the germline V gene, CDR1 is SGHVS and CDR2 is FNYEAQ. V was clipped by 6 bases and J by 3 bases, with 17 bases between them. The CDR3 loop is CASSSPSSVDTGELFF. The CDR3 nucleotides are TGTGCCAGCAGTTCTCCTAGTTCGGTTGACACCGGGGAGCTGTTTTTT.

V usage is TRBV7-9 and J usage is TRBJ1-5; TRBD1 aligns across 7 bases. Trimming at V came to 0 bases and at J to 6 bases, leaving 11 bases not matched to a gene. Looked up from germline, CDR1 is SEHNR and CDR2 is FQNEAQ (reference sequence). CDR3 length equals 17 residues. CDR3 nucleotides: TGTGCCAGCAGCTTAGCGCTGGGACCACAGGGGAGTCAGCCCCAGCATTTT. Translation gives CASSLALGPQGSQPQHF. Complete variable domain (other parts from reference TRBV7-9 and TRBJ1-5): DTGVSQNPRHKITKRGQNVTFRCDPISEHNRLYWYRQTLGQGPEFLTYFQNEAQLEKSRLLSDRFSAERPKGSFSTLEIQRTEQGDSAMYLCASSLALGPQGSQPQHFGDGTRLSIL.

This clone was found once. The CDR3 coding sequence is TGTGCCAGCAGCGAACAGGGGCTAGCAGGGGCCAACGTCCTGACTTTC. Its translation is CASSEQGLAGANVLTF. V usage is TRBV6-1 and J usage is TRBJ2-6, with TRBD1 matching 7 bases. The V segment lost 6 bases and the J segment 4 bases; nucleotides outside the gene matches: 9. Looked up from germline, CDR1 is MNHNS and CDR2 is SASEGT. There are 16 residues in the CDR3.

The V and J genes are TRBV4-2 and TRBJ2-3, with TRBD2 matching over 14 bases. Unmatched junction bases numbered 6, after V lost 3 bases and J lost 7 bases. The CDR3 contains 16 residues. Germline V gives CDR1 LGHNA, CDR2 YNFKEQ. CDR3: CASSQATSGGAYTQYF. The CDR3 DNA reads TGTGCCAGCAGCCAGGCGACTAGCGGGGGGGCTTATACGCAGTATTTT.

This rearrangement joins TRBV3-1 (or the pseudogene TRBV3-2) to TRBJ2-2; D gene ambiguous. Germline values: CDR1 LGHDT, CDR2 YNNKEL (reference sequence). V dropped 0 bases and J dropped 1 base, with 9 bases sitting between them. The CDR3 is 16 amino acids. This CDR3 is CASSQDAFRNTGELFF. CDR3 sequence (DNA): TGTGCCAGCAGCCAAGATGCTTTCAGGAACACCGGGGAGCTGTTTTTT.

The genes are TRBV6-6 and TRBJ1-1; D gene uncertain. V was cut by 5 bases and J by 0 bases, with 10 bases left in between. The CDR3 consists of 14 residues. The germline CDR1 and CDR2 sequences are MNHNY and SVGAGI (reference sequence). The CDR3 sequence is CASSRLTMNTEAFF. The CDR3 nucleotides are TGTGCCAGCAGTCGACTGACAATGAACACTGAAGCTTTCTTT.